The source of this TCR beta chain is a study of vaccination effects on CD4 cells after COVID-19. The study, taken as a whole, reports: Early post-infection timepoints were absent, and convalescent patients were few.

Using viral peptide pools, the ViraFEST assay grew out antigen-specific CD4+ T cells prior to sequencing. Isolation of CD4+ T cells took place after about ten days of culture. Nobody among the vaccine recipients had prior SARS-CoV-2 infection (nucleocapsid antibodies were negative). V trimming: 4 bases; J trimming: 4 bases; junction bases outside the gene matches: 2. The CDR3 is 14 amino acids. Germline CDR1 reads KGHSH; CDR2 reads LQKENI. Data came from immunoSEQ multiplex PCR; TCRdb stores just in-frame clones and leaves some out. The data show tens of thousands of clones, 70% to 80% seen once. Turning to this clone: The antigen is not known.

This rearrangement joins TRBV18 to TRBJ2-5, with 11 bases lining up with TRBD2. The clonotype originates from a human donor who received a COVID-19 vaccine. The source material was CD4+ T cells from PBMCs cultured with HCoV-OC43 spike peptides, sampled before COVID-19 vaccination. The subset was: HCoV-OC43 spike overlapping peptide pool stimulation. The CDR3 DNA reads as TGTGCCAGCTCACGAGGACTAGCGGGAGAGACCCAGTACTTC. Residues: CASSRGLAGETQYF.